The sequence of this TCR beta chain was determined in a study of OX40 agonist ivuxolimab in advanced cancers. Concerning the study at large: Ivuxolimab, which targeted the costimulatory receptor OX40 (CD134), was an agonistic, fully human IgG2 monoclonal antibody. Intravenous ivuxolimab was administered to patients every 2 weeks at six dose levels: 0.01, 0.1, 0.3, 1.5, 3 and 10 mg/kg. Of the roughly 52 dose-escalation patients, hepatocellular carcinoma was present in approximately 20, melanoma in some 15, renal cell carcinoma in 9 and head and neck cancer in 9. A male proportion of roughly 80% and a mean age of about 60 years, ranging from 23 to 79, were recorded for the dose-escalation cohort. Prior anti-PD-1, anti-PD-L1 or anti-CTLA-4 therapy was permitted, and 40% to 50% of dose-escalation patients had received checkpoint inhibitors. Partial responses were achieved by three dose-escalation patients, of whom one had hepatocellular carcinoma and two had cutaneous melanoma. Peripheral TCRbeta sequencing was intended to test whether TCR sequence diversity was altered and clonal T-cell expansion was caused by ivuxolimab. The paper describes the monotherapy dose-escalation part (N ≈ 52 patients) of the phase I trial of ivuxolimab. Points the paper makes about the study in general: On average, CD8+ T cells showed more expanded clones than CD4+ T cells after ivuxolimab. At doses of 0.1 to 3.0 mg/kg, clonal expansion of both CD4+ and CD8+ blood T cells was observed from baseline to week 6. In the 0.1-3.0 mg/kg groups, partial responders had among the lowest normalized peripheral clonal expansion, particularly in CD8+ T cells. Which antigens the clonally expanded peripheral T cells were specific for was not determined. Low levels of normalized T-cell clonal expansion were also seen in some nonresponding patients.

The trial excluded patients who had a history of autoimmune disease or who were on systemic immunosuppression. Peripheral blood for TCR sequencing was drawn from every dose cohort at baseline, at cycle 4 day 1 and at cycle 7 day 1. Samples came from an open-label, multicenter, first-in-human phase I dose-escalation trial of ivuxolimab. The trial enrolled adults with locally advanced or metastatic head and neck squamous cell, hepatocellular, melanoma or renal cell carcinoma. Before TCR sequencing, CD4+ T cells and CD8+ T cells were sorted from peripheral blood as separate populations. Genomic DNA was isolated from the sorted cells so that the TCRbeta CDR3 region could be sequenced. The immunoSEQ Assay was used for sequencing of TCRbeta CDR3 regions. TCRdb limited this immuneACCESS table to in-frame rearrangements with V and J called. A share of clones is missing; checked studies link under half to unresolved V genes, and the rest is unexplained. The sample yields about 37,000 clones; more than 75% were counted once. Together, the top ten hold around 17% of the sample.

About this clone itself: It lacks a known antigen. There are no base qualities to consult, and no much larger clone falls within one base.

For CDR1 and CDR2, the germline V gene (reference sequence) lists MNHEY and SMNVEV. There are 13 amino acids in the CDR3, from cysteine to phenylalanine inclusive. Only the CDR3 DNA stays, 39 bases, in frame from base 1. V and J are truncated by 5 bases and 1 base respectively, leaving an intervening sequence of 9 bases. Sample: CD4+ or CD8+ T cells sorted from blood, taken in a trial of the OX40 agonist ivuxolimab. In this chain, TRBV27 is recombined with TRBJ2-7, with the identity of the D gene unclear. This sequence originates from an adult with an advanced solid tumor such as melanoma, head and neck, liver or kidney cancer. The CDR3 region: CASSPDGSYEQYF. The sequenced DNA is TGTGCCAGCAGTCCGGACGGATCCTACGAGCAGTACTTC.